This T cell receptor (beta chain) originates from a study of T cells in Graves' hyperthyroidism and ophthalmopathy. Overall study: Peripheral blood samples were taken at initial diagnosis, prior to any treatment.

Diagnosing involved the use of clinical symptoms, serum thyroxine and TRAb, thyroid ultrasound and orbital computed tomography. Researchers took RNA transcripts and amplified the TCR beta CDR3 regions from them. RT-PCR in the first round (using the HTBI primer set) targeted the TCR CDR3. TCRdb re-derived calls from the multiplex PCR reads in MiXCR, one entry per CDR3 protein. The sample comprises a few hundred thousand distinct CDR3 sequences, 22% of which are singletons, and under 55% rests with the top ten. This clonotype was recorded many times. Antigen specificity is unknown. Germline CDR1 MDHEN, CDR2 SYDVKM. The CDR3 length is 17 residues. J was trimmed by 3 bases and V by 4 bases; bases with no gene match: 9. Broader study findings: Ophthalmopathy was identified by the model a median roughly 6.5 months ahead of onset. Blood also held most thyroid clonotypes expanded beyond 0.001.

The V call is TRBV28, the J call TRBJ2-2; TRBD1 matches 9 bases. Input material: blood. The sequence derives from a woman between 65 and 79 years old with Graves' ophthalmopathy. CDR3 amino acids: CASSSNRGLKDTGELFF. The CDR3 DNA is TGTGCCAGCAGTTCCAACAGGGGGCTTAAGGACACCGGGGAGCTGTTTTTT.